This T cell receptor (beta chain) appears in the sequencing data of a study of T cells in Graves' hyperthyroidism and ophthalmopathy. General study findings and limits: The model foresaw ophthalmopathy a median about 6.5 months prior to onset.

Trimming took off 8 bases at V and 4 bases at J, with 12 bases between the two ends. Germline CDR1 KGHSH, CDR2 LQKENI. This CDR3 spans 13 amino acids. Authors of the study amplified TCR beta CDR3 regions from RNA transcripts. Carried out on the TCR CDR3, a first-round RT-PCR used the HTBI primer set. TCRdb called the multiplex PCR reads again in MiXCR, with one record for every CDR3 protein. The sample yields approximately 590,000 distinct CDR3 sequences, around 16% seen once. An absence of ophthalmopathy progression within 18 months meant stable Graves' hyperthyroidism. Participants, patients aged 18 to 65, had newly diagnosed hyperthyroidism with a duration under 2 months. More than 9.5 ml fresh peripheral blood yielded the PBMCs. In its sample, this clonotype was seen a few times. The antigen is unknown.

The TCR sequence derives from a woman aged 25 to 39 with Graves' hyperthyroidism. Sequencing used blood. The V call is TRBV18, the J call TRBJ2-1; D could derive from TRBD1 or TRBD2 (5 bases each). The chain's CDR3 is CASNRDGYNEQFF. The CDR3 coding sequence is TGTGCCAGCAACCGGGACGGATACAATGAGCAGTTCTTC.